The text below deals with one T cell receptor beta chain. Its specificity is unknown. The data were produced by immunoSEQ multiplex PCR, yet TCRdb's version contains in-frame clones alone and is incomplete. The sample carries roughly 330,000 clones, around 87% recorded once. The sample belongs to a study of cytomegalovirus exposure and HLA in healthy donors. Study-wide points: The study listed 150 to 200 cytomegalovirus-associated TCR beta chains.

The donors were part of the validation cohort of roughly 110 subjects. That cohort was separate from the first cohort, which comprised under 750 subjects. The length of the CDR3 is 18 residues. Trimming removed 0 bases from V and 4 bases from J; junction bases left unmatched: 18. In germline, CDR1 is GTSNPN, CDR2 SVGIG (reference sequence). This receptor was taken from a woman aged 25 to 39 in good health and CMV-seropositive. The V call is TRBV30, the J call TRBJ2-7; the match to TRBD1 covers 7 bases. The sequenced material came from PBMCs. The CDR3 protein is CAWSVQRQGVFNFYEQYF. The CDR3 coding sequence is TGTGCCTGGAGTGTACAAAGACAGGGCGTATTCAATTTTTACGAGCAGTACTTC.